Listed below are T cell receptor beta chains from one sample, sequenced in a study of human T cells and chemical hapten exposure. A single record per CDR3 protein comes from TCRdb applying MiXCR to the RACE reads. The sample consists of 250,000 or so distinct CDR3 sequences, 7.5% to 9% of them appearing once. The specimen was whole blood, collected in connection with sensitization to the hapten diphenylcyclopropenone (DPC). The receptors come from a man younger than 35 with alopecia areata. Some clones in this sample may be carry-over from other donors' samples. Both conserved end residues are trimmed from each CDR3. A D gene is named only where the DNA matches it firmly.

>TRBV7-2|-|TRBJ2-1
ASSFLASVQF
>TRBV11-2|TRBD1|TRBJ1-1
ASSFPGTGETEAF
>TRBV20-1|-|TRBJ1-4
SASTGFNEKLF
>TRBV12-3/TRBV12-4|-|TRBJ2-7
ASSLTGGGYEQY
>TRBV7-6|-|TRBJ2-3
ASSQNTDTQY
>TRBV29-1|-|TRBJ2-3
SGKTGLISDTQY
>TRBV2|-|TRBJ1-6
ASSARASGNNSPLH
>TRBV27|-|TRBJ2-3
ASSLSHGDTQY
>TRBV7-2|-|TRBJ1-5
ASSRGATSNQPQH
>TRBV27|TRBD1|TRBJ1-2
ATRGRPGYGYT
>TRBV12-3/TRBV12-4|-|TRBJ2-7
ASSFWQGGSYEQY
>TRBV7-8|-|TRBJ2-6
ASSLRQGHRTGANVLT
>TRBV3-1|-|TRBJ1-2
ASSQDPASVRGYT
>TRBV2|-|TRBJ1-1
ASKSSPGTNTEAF
>TRBV7-3|TRBD1|TRBJ1-1
ASSSGQGPTEAF
>TRBV5-1|TRBD2|TRBJ2-6
ASSLAGGGANVLT
>TRBV29-1|TRBD2|TRBJ2-4
SAGGNIQY
>TRBV7-9|-|TRBJ1-6
ASSGGGTRRSPLH
>TRBV12-3/TRBV12-4|-|TRBJ2-3
ASSWLRGDTQY
>TRBV7-8|-|TRBJ2-3
ASSLGVTDTQY
>TRBV6-4|-|TRBJ2-2
ASSEQAANTGELF
>TRBV12-3/TRBV12-4|-|TRBJ1-2
ASSSGESGYT
>TRBV4-2|-|TRBJ1-6
ASSQEGGDGNSPLH